The 11 T cell receptor beta chains presented below share a single source sample, sequenced in a study of technical replicates of blood from four donors. TCRdb keeps only in-frame clones here, not all; method: immunoSEQ multiplex PCR. The sample includes 75,000 or so clones, over 90% of them seen just once. The sample was T cells isolated from PBMCs. All receptors come from a human donor in good health.

The genes are TRBV30 and TRBJ2-3; the match to TRBD2 covers 8 bases. Germline V gives CDR1 GTSNPN, CDR2 SVGIG (reference sequence). The CDR3 is 17 amino acids. After removal of 2 bases from V and 3 bases from J, the junction contained 13 bases not matched to a gene. CDR3 in amino acids: CAWSNRGRGDLTDTQYF. CDR3 DNA sequence: TGTGCCTGGAGTAACCGAGGGCGGGGGGATCTTACAGATACGCAGTATTTT. The complete variable domain, with remaining parts taken from reference TRBV30 and TRBJ2-3, reads SQTIHQWPATLVQPVGSPLSLECTVEGTSNPNLYWYRQAAGRGLQLLFYSVGIGQISSEVPQNLSASRPQDRQFILSSKKLLLSDSGFYLCAWSNRGRGDLTDTQYFGPGTRLTVL.

V and J are TRBV18 and TRBJ2-3; TRBD1 is a possible D gene (6 bases). The CDR3 contains 15 residues. Per the germline V gene, CDR1 is KGHSH and CDR2 is LQKENI. V lost 2 bases to trimming and J lost 6 bases, with 15 bases between them. CDR3 sequence reads: CASSPTGYTSDTQYF. CDR3 in DNA: TGTGCCAGCTCACCAACAGGGTATACAAGTGATACGCAGTATTTT.

V is TRBV30 and J is TRBJ2-2; 7 nucleotides match TRBD2. Germline V lookup: CDR1 GTSNPN, CDR2 SVGIG (reference sequence). CDR3 length: 12 amino acids. J gave up 6 bases and V 7 bases, and 5 bases lay outside the gene matches. This chain's CDR3 is CAYRGGAGELFF. The CDR3 DNA reads as TGTGCCTATCGGGGAGGGGCCGGGGAGCTGTTTTTT.

The chain employs TRBV11-3 and TRBJ2-7; 11 nucleotides match TRBD1. The ends lost 5 bases at V and 3 bases at J; junction bases unmatched: 6. Looked up from germline, CDR1 is SGHNT and CDR2 is YENEEA. The CDR3 runs 15 residues. DNA of the CDR3: TGTGCCAGCAGCCGTGGACAGGGGGCAAACTACGAGCAGTACTTC. Translating it yields CASSRGQGANYEQYF.

V and J are TRBV15 and TRBJ2-1, with D possibly matching TRBD1 (6 bases). The CDR3 totals 17 residues. Germline V gene lookup returns CDR1 LNHNV and CDR2 YYDKDF (reference sequence). The ends were cut back, 2 bases at V and 6 bases at J, with 20 bases in the middle. CDR3 nucleotide sequence: TGTGCCACCAGCAGAATAAGCCACAGGGATTGGGGCAATGAGCAGTTCTTC. Residues: CATSRISHRDWGNEQFF. The complete variable domain, with remaining parts taken from reference TRBV15 and TRBJ2-1, reads DAMVIQNPRYQVTQFGKPVTLSCSQTLNHNVMYWYQQKSSQAPKLLFHYYDKDFNNEADTPDNFQSRRPNTSFCFLDIRSPGLGDTAMYLCATSRISHRDWGNEQFFGPGTRLTVL.

V usage is TRBV7-9 and J usage is TRBJ2-1; weak D call: TRBD1 (5 bases). Trimming removed 5 bases from V and 7 bases from J, with 9 bases in between. This CDR3 has 12 amino acids. The germline V gene encodes CDR1 SEHNR and CDR2 FQNEAQ (reference sequence). In DNA form, the CDR3 reads TGTGCCAGCAGCCTGACAGTGAATGAGCAGTTCTTC. As protein: CASSLTVNEQFF.

This clone was observed a single time. V is TRBV11-2 and J is TRBJ2-2; D is perhaps TRBD2 (6 bases). CDR3 length: 16 residues. V shed 3 bases and J shed 6 bases, with 17 bases lying between them. Germline V CDR1 and CDR2: SGHAT, FQNNGV. CDR3 loop: CASSFFKWDFPGELFF. In DNA form, the CDR3 reads TGTGCCAGCAGCTTCTTCAAGTGGGACTTCCCCGGGGAGCTGTTTTTT.

This chain joins TRBV6-6 and TRBJ1-4, with D possibly TRBD1 on 5 matching bases. In germline, CDR1 is MNHNY, CDR2 SVGAGI (reference sequence). The CDR3 runs to 14 residues. V was clipped by 7 bases and J by 0 bases, with 9 bases between them. CDR3 sequence (DNA): TGTGCCAGCAAAAGGGGAACAACTAATGAAAAACTGTTTTTT. The encoded protein is CASKRGTTNEKLFF.

The J gene is TRBJ2-2, the V gene TRBV28, with 9 nucleotides matching TRBD2. Germline V gives CDR1 MDHEN, CDR2 SYDVKM. V was pared by 7 bases and J by 4 bases, with 13 bases of the junction left unmatched. This CDR3 has 17 amino acids. The CDR3: CASTTRQGLAPTGELFF. The DNA for the CDR3 is TGTGCCAGCACCACTCGGCAGGGACTAGCCCCCACCGGGGAGCTGTTTTTT. Filled out from reference TRBV28 and TRBJ2-2, the complete variable domain reads DVKVTQSSRYLVKRTGEKVFLECVQDMDHENMFWYRQDPGLGLRLIYFSYDVKMKEKGDIPEGYSVSREKKERFSLILESASTNQTSMYLCASTTRQGLAPTGELFFGEGSRLTVL.

This chain joins TRBV5-1 and TRBJ2-6; 8 nucleotides agree with TRBD1. J gave up 0 bases and V 0 bases, and 5 bases lay outside the gene matches. The CDR3 is 18 amino acids. In germline, CDR1 is SGHRS, CDR2 YFSETQ. CDR3 loop: CASSLDTGGNSGANVLTF. CDR3 DNA: TGCGCCAGCAGCTTGGATACAGGGGGGAACTCTGGGGCCAACGTCCTGACTTTC.

The chain uses TRBV19 and TRBJ2-3, with TRBD2 as a possible D gene (6 bases). Trimming stripped 5 bases from V and 5 bases from J, with 11 bases between. The CDR3 has 13 amino acids. The germline CDR1 and CDR2 sequences are LNHDA and SQIVND (reference sequence). The CDR3 nucleotides read TGTGCCAGTAGTCCAGAGGGAGGAGATACGCAGTATTTT. It specifies CASSPEGGDTQYF.